Below, 30 T cell receptor beta chains from the same sample are listed, as sequenced in a study of control samples from healthy donors and cancer patients. Some clones are missing from TCRdb's copy, which holds only in-frame ones; the method was immunoSEQ multiplex PCR. The sample consists of about 120,000 clones, around 91% of them appearing once. Specimen: PBMCs. All receptors derive from a woman between 45 and 65 years old with colorectal cancer.

V and J are TRBV11-2 and TRBJ1-5; D not resolved. V lost 5 bases and J lost 3, with 5 bases in between. CDR1 is SGHAT, CDR2 FQNNGV, per germline. This CDR3 spans 12 amino acids. In nucleotides, the CDR3 is TGTGCCAGCAGCAGGTCCAATCAGCCCCAGCATTTT. The encoded protein is CASSRSNQPQHF.

Only one count was recorded for this clone. This sequence joins TRBV2 and TRBJ1-4; D not resolved. In germline, CDR1 is SNHLY, CDR2 FYNNEI. V was pared by 8 bases and J by 7 bases, with 17 bases between. The CDR3 sequence is 14 residues long. As DNA, the CDR3 is TGTGCCAGCGGCAAGGAGAGCTTTGGTGAAAAACTGTTTTTT. Protein sequence: CASGKESFGEKLFF.

The chain employs TRBV3-1 (or the pseudogene TRBV3-2) and TRBJ1-2; D is perhaps TRBD1 (6 bases). With 0 bases removed from V and 6 bases from J, the gap between germline ends came to 20 bases. The CDR3 has 17 amino acids. Looked up from germline, CDR1 is LGHDT and CDR2 is YNNKEL (reference sequence). The CDR3 nucleotides are TGTGCCAGCAGCCAAGAGGGGTGGAGGGGGACCGGGAATGGCTACACCTTC. This sequence encodes CASSQEGWRGTGNGYTF.

A single count supports this clone. The chain couples TRBV27 to TRBJ1-4; TRBD1 matches 8 bases. This CDR3 has 17 amino acids. V lost 5 bases, J lost 0 bases, and 8 bases stayed unmatched. Germline assignment: CDR1 MNHEY and CDR2 SMNVEV (reference sequence). The CDR3 region is CASSPRQGLATNEKLFF. The CDR3 region has the DNA TGTGCCAGCAGTCCTCGACAGGGGCTCGCAACTAATGAAAAACTGTTTTTT. The full variable domain, in which reference TRBV27 and TRBJ1-4 provide the parts outside the CDR3, is EAQVTQNPRYLITVTGKKLTVTCSQNMNHEYMSWYRQDPGLGLRQIYYSMNVEVTDKGDVPEGYKVSRKEKRNFPLILESPSPNQTSLYFCASSPRQGLATNEKLFFGSGTQLSVL.

V and J are TRBV6-1 and TRBJ2-1; 7 bases align to TRBD1. J gave up 10 bases and V 2 bases, and 8 bases lay outside the gene matches. The CDR3 is made up of 14 amino acids. Germline V CDR1 and CDR2: MNHNS, SASEGT. The CDR3 DNA is TGTGCCAGCAGTGAATGGGAAGGGGGCTACGAGCAGTTCTTC. Its translation: CASSEWEGGYEQFF.

This clone was detected only once. This chain joins TRBV18 and TRBJ2-2, with D possibly being TRBD2 (6 bases). V was trimmed by 2 bases and J by 2 bases, leaving 15 bases between them. Germline assignment: CDR1 KGHSH and CDR2 LQKENI. The CDR3 runs 17 residues. The CDR3 DNA reads as TGTGCCAGCTCACCAAACCCGGGGGACTTAAACACCGGGGAGCTGTTTTTT. This codes for CASSPNPGDLNTGELFF.

The rearrangement links TRBV5-1 to TRBJ2-1; possible D gene TRBD2, 6 bases. Looked up from germline, CDR1 is SGHRS and CDR2 is YFSETQ. CDR3 size: 16 residues. Trimming took 0 bases from V and 0 from J, leaving 10 bases between them. The CDR3 region has the DNA TGCGCCAGCAGCTTGGGCGGGGTGAGCTCCTACAATGAGCAGTTCTTC. As protein: CASSLGGVSSYNEQFF.

The gene calls are TRBV6-1 and TRBJ1-6; tentative D call: TRBD1 (6 bases). Trimming took off 4 bases at V and 10 bases at J, with 20 bases between the two ends. The CDR3 contains 16 residues. CDR1 MNHNS and CDR2 SASEGT come from the germline V gene. CDR3 nucleotides: TGTGCCAGCAGTGCCGGGGCAGGGGTGGTAAACTCACCCCTCCACTTT. This codes for CASSAGAGVVNSPLHF.

This clone was counted a single time. The gene calls are TRBV24-1 and TRBJ2-1, with TRBD1 matching over 7 bases. Trimming cost V 4 bases and J 6 bases; bases outside gene matches: 8. This CDR3 spans 15 amino acids. Germline CDR1 is KGHDR and CDR2 is SFDVKD. CDR3 bases: TGTGCCACCAGTGACTCCCGGAGGACAGGCAATGAGCAGTTCTTC. This encodes CATSDSRRTGNEQFF.

The chain joins TRBV5-1 to TRBJ1-2; 7 positions match TRBD1. This CDR3 is 15 amino acids long. Germline CDR1 reads SGHRS; CDR2 reads YFSETQ. After removal of 0 bases from V and 4 bases from J, the junction contained 6 bases not matched to a gene. CDR3 sequence (DNA): TGCGCCAGCAGCTTGGGGGACCAGGGGGTCTATGGCTACACCTTC. Translating gives CASSLGDQGVYGYTF.

The chain uses TRBV3-1 (or the pseudogene TRBV3-2) and TRBJ2-7; possible D gene TRBD2, 5 bases. Germline assignment: CDR1 LGHDT and CDR2 YNNKEL (reference sequence). The CDR3 sequence is 13 residues long. With 8 bases removed from V and 5 bases from J, the gap between germline ends came to 16 bases. The CDR3 loop reads CASGELEKNEQYF. As DNA, the CDR3 is TGTGCCAGCGGGGAGTTGGAAAAAAACGAGCAGTACTTC.

CDR3 in amino acids: CASSLVGGTIPTDTQYF. The CDR3 DNA reads TGCGCCAGCAGCTTGGTCGGTGGGACCATCCCCACAGATACGCAGTATTTT. The rearrangement joins TRBV5-1 to TRBJ2-3; TRBD1 or TRBD2 may be the D gene (5 bases each). Germline-derived CDR1 and CDR2 are SGHRS and YFSETQ. This CDR3 comprises 17 residues. The V and J ends lost 0 bases and 2 bases respectively, with 16 bases between them.

The rearrangement uses TRBV6-5 and TRBJ2-3, with no clear D. The CDR3 covers 12 residues. The germline V and J ends were trimmed by 7 bases and 6 bases, with 11 bases remaining between them. In germline, CDR1 is MNHEY, CDR2 SVGAGI. The CDR3 here is CASKDLSDTQYF. The DNA for the CDR3 is TGTGCCAGCAAGGACCTCTCGGATACGCAGTATTTT.

The V call is TRBV11-2, the J call TRBJ1-3; the D gene is possibly TRBD1 (6 bases). The V end was cut by 3 bases, the J end by 0 bases, with 15 bases between. Germline V gives CDR1 SGHAT, CDR2 FQNNGV. The CDR3 covers 17 residues. The CDR3 sequence: CASSLRTASSSGNTIYF. CDR3 DNA sequence: TGTGCCAGCAGCTTGCGGACAGCCTCTAGCTCTGGAAACACCATATATTTT.

V and J are TRBV7-8 and TRBJ1-2, with D uncertain. CDR1 is SGHVS and CDR2 is FQNEAQ in the germline V gene. The CDR3 loop spans 14 amino acids. The V end was cut by 5 bases, the J end by 0 bases, with 10 bases between. CDR3 protein: CASSLRSANYGYTF. The DNA for the CDR3 is TGTGCCAGCAGCCTCAGATCCGCTAACTATGGCTACACCTTC.

This rearrangement joins TRBV19 to TRBJ1-2, with D unresolved. Per germline, CDR1 LNHDA and CDR2 SQIVND (reference sequence). Trimming stripped 4 bases from V and 0 bases from J, with 18 bases between. CDR3 length: 17 residues. Here the CDR3 DNA reads TGTGCCAGTAGTAACGGACTCTTTGCCCGCTCTAACTATGGCTACACCTTC. It encodes CASSNGLFARSNYGYTF.

Only one count was recorded for this clone. J is TRBJ2-5 and V is TRBV5-1; D remains unclear. Trimming removed 2 bases from V and 3 bases from J, with 14 bases in between. The CDR3 totals 15 residues. From germline, CDR1 is SGHRS and CDR2 YFSETQ. The CDR3 DNA sequence: TGCGCCAGCAGCTTAAATGCCCGGACGGAAGAGACCCAGTACTTC. This codes for CASSLNARTEETQYF.

The chain combines TRBV7-3 with TRBJ2-1; TRBD2 agrees at 12 bases. Germline V gene data show CDR1 as SGHTA and CDR2 as FQGTGA. J lost 9 bases, V lost 4 bases, and 7 bases had no gene match. CDR3 length: 15 residues. CDR3 sequence (DNA): TGTGCCAGCAGCTCCCGACTAGCGGGAGCATCTGAGCAGTTCTTC. It is translated as CASSSRLAGASEQFF.

V gene TRBV24-1 combines with J gene TRBJ2-1; D is possibly TRBD1 or TRBD2 (5 bases each). V was pared by 1 base and J by 8 bases, with 14 bases between. Germline loops: CDR1 KGHDR, CDR2 SFDVKD. This CDR3 comprises 15 residues. The CDR3 bases are TGTGCCACCAGTGATTTAGGGACCCGGGGAGATGAGCAGTTCTTC. Protein: CATSDLGTRGDEQFF.

The rearrangement joins TRBV18 to TRBJ1-2; no clear D. Trimming shortened V by 6 bases and J by 6 bases, and 14 bases separated the two germline ends. Per the germline V gene, CDR1 is KGHSH and CDR2 is LQKENI. The CDR3 has 13 residues. CDR3 loop: CASSLGQEDGYTF. CDR3 nucleotide sequence: TGTGCCAGCTCTTTAGGGCAGGAGGATGGCTACACCTTC. Combining the CDR3 with reference TRBV18 and TRBJ1-2 gives the whole variable domain NAGVMQNPRHLVRRRGQEARLRCSPMKGHSHVYWYRQLPEEGLKFMVYLQKENIIDESGMPKERFSAEFPKEGPSILRIQQVVRGDSAAYFCASSLGQEDGYTFGSGTRLTVV.

The chain links TRBV6-5 to TRBJ2-7; 9 bases fit TRBD2. The CDR3 is 16 residues long. CDR1 and CDR2 from the germline V gene are MNHEY and SVGAGI. V shed 2 bases and J 9 bases; nucleotides not matched to a gene: 14. Here the CDR3 DNA reads TGTGCCAGCAGTTACGATTTGGCGGGAGGGAAGATAGGGCAGTACTTC. This codes for CASSYDLAGGKIGQYF.

Turning to this clone: Other DNA sequences in this specimen translate into the identical CDR3. The gene calls are TRBV10-3 and TRBJ2-6; no definite D call. This CDR3 contains 16 residues. The germline V gene encodes CDR1 ENHRY and CDR2 SYGVKD. V lost 0 bases, J lost 1 base, and 7 bases lay in between. The DNA for the CDR3 is TGTGCCATCAGTGAGTCAGACCGTTCTGGGGCCAACGTCCTGACTTTC. It yields the protein CAISESDRSGANVLTF.

The chain couples TRBV3-1 (or the pseudogene TRBV3-2) to TRBJ2-7; no definite D call. The CDR3 contains 15 residues. Germline V gene lookup returns CDR1 LGHDT and CDR2 YNNKEL (reference sequence). Deletions cut 4 bases from V and 4 bases from J, with 17 bases between. The CDR3 nucleotides are TGTGCCAGCAGCCTCTTGTCTGCCTTTGGATACGAGCAGTACTTC. Its translation is CASSLLSAFGYEQYF.

This clone appeared a single time. The chain combines TRBV5-1 with TRBJ2-5; 8 bases are a match to TRBD2. After removal of 0 bases from V and 1 base from J, the junction contained 5 bases not matched to a gene. Per the germline V gene, CDR1 is SGHRS and CDR2 is YFSETQ. The CDR3 contains 16 residues. CDR3 in DNA: TGCGCCAGCAGCTTGGTGGGAGCGGGGGTCCAAGAGACCCAGTACTTC. Translating gives CASSLVGAGVQETQYF.

J is TRBJ2-1 and V is TRBV18, with TRBD2 matching over 7 bases. J gave up 10 bases and V 0 bases, and 0 bases lay outside the gene matches. Germline CDR1 and CDR2: KGHSH and LQKENI. The CDR3 runs 12 residues. The CDR3 DNA reads as TGTGCCAGCTCACCACCGGGGGGGGAGCAGTTCTTC. Translating it yields CASSPPGGEQFF. Full variable domain (missing parts from reference TRBV18 and TRBJ2-1): NAGVMQNPRHLVRRRGQEARLRCSPMKGHSHVYWYRQLPEEGLKFMVYLQKENIIDESGMPKERFSAEFPKEGPSILRIQQVVRGDSAAYFCASSPPGGEQFFGPGTRLTVL.

J is TRBJ1-1 and V is TRBV5-1; unclear D gene. CDR3 length equals 14 residues. Trimming removed 5 bases from V and 4 bases from J, with 15 bases in between. Germline loops: CDR1 SGHRS, CDR2 YFSETQ. The CDR3 here is CASSPALEGTEAFF. The CDR3 nucleotides read TGCGCCAGCAGTCCTGCCCTGGAAGGCACTGAAGCTTTCTTT.

The chain uses TRBV10-1 and TRBJ2-3; D uncertain. V shed 0 bases and J shed 0 bases, with 4 bases lying between them. Germline assignment: CDR1 WNHNN and CDR2 SYGVQD (reference sequence). The CDR3 is 14 amino acids. In nucleotides, the CDR3 is TGCGCCAGCAGTGAGTCAACCAGCACAGATACGCAGTATTTT. Protein: CASSESTSTDTQYF.

V and J are TRBV5-1 and TRBJ1-5, with 8 bases that match TRBD1. CDR3 size: 14 residues. The V and J ends lost 4 bases and 7 bases, in that order; junction bases with no gene match: 7. Germline V CDR1 and CDR2: SGHRS, YFSETQ. DNA of the CDR3: TGCGCCAGCAGCACTGGACAGGGTGACCAGCCCCAGCATTTT. Protein sequence: CASSTGQGDQPQHF.

The gene calls are TRBV29-1 and TRBJ1-1; a possible D gene is TRBD1 (5 bases). This CDR3 has 13 amino acids. Germline loops: CDR1 SQVTM, CDR2 ANQGSEA. Trimming pared 7 bases from V and 1 base from J, leaving 13 bases between. The CDR3 sequence: CSAKGAANTEAFF. The CDR3 nucleotides read TGCAGCGCGAAAGGGGCGGCGAACACTGAAGCTTTCTTT.

The V call is TRBV7-9, the J call TRBJ1-4, with a weak D call TRBD1 (5 bases). The CDR3 has 15 amino acids. V lost 1 base and J 4 bases, leaving 10 bases between the germline ends. Per the germline V gene, CDR1 is SEHNR and CDR2 is FQNEAQ (reference sequence). This CDR3 reads CASSLGHRLNEKLFF. CDR3 bases: TGTGCCAGCAGCTTAGGTCACAGGCTTAATGAAAAACTGTTTTTT. Together with reference TRBV7-9 and TRBJ1-4, the CDR3 gives the full variable domain: DTGVSQNPRHKITKRGQNVTFRCDPISEHNRLYWYRQTLGQGPEFLTYFQNEAQLEKSRLLSDRFSAERPKGSFSTLEIQRTEQGDSAMYLCASSLGHRLNEKLFFGSGTQLSVL.